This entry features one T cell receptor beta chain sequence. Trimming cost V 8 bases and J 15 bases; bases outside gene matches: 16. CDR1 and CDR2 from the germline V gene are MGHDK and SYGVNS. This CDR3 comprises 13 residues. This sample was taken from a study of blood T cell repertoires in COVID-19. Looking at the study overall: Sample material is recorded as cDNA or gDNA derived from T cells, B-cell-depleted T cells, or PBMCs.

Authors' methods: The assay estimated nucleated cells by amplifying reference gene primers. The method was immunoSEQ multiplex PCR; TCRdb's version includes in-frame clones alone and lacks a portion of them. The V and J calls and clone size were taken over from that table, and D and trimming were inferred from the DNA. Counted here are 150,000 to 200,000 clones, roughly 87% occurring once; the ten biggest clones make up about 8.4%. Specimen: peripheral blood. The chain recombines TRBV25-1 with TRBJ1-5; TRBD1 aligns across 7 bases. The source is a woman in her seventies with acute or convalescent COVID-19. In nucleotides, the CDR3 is TGTGCCAGCGGATTCCGACAGGGTGGGGAATTGCATTTT. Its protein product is CASGFRQGGELHF.